The T cell receptor (beta chain) under discussion was sequenced for a study of cytomegalovirus exposure and HLA in healthy donors. Study-wide background: Drawn from HLA-typed donors, around 85 million unique TCRs were held in an early data release. Study-wide points: A later examination showed that TCR association rates differed by HLA locus, with DRB1 most and HLA-C fewest.

Germline lookup yields CDR1 MNHEY and CDR2 SMNVEV (reference sequence). Losses at the gene ends were 5 bases for V and 2 bases for J; bases not matched to a gene: 4. This CDR3 is 15 amino acids long. In the case of this clone: Its specificity is not known.

13 Jbeta primers and 60 Vbeta primers were used for the PCR. Only in-frame clones appear in the TCRdb table, and some are missing; sequencing was by immunoSEQ multiplex PCR. The data show some 130,000 clones, 60% to 85% seen once. The sequence was collected from a woman between 18 and 30 years old in good health and CMV-seronegative. This rearrangement joins TRBV27 to TRBJ1-1; TRBD1 aligns across 11 bases. Sequencing was carried out using PBMCs. This chain's CDR3 is CASSLRTGGNTEAFF. In DNA, the CDR3 is TGTGCCAGCAGTCTTAGGACAGGGGGCAACACTGAAGCTTTCTTT.